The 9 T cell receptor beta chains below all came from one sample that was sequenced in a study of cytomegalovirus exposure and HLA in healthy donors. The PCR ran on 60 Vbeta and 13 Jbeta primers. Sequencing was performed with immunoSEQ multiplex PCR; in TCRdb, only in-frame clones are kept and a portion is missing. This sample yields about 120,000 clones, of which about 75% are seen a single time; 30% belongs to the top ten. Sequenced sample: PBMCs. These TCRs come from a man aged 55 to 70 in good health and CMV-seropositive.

In DNA, the CDR3 is TGTGCCAGCAGTAAGGAGAGTTTAGACGAGCAGTACTTC. It encodes CASSKESLDEQYF. The genes are TRBV2 and TRBJ2-7; D is ambiguous. The CDR3 extends over 13 amino acids. The V end lost 5 bases, the J end lost 5 bases, and 13 bases lay between the germline ends. Germline values: CDR1 SNHLY, CDR2 FYNNEI. Combining the CDR3 with reference TRBV2 and TRBJ2-7 gives the whole variable domain EPEVTQTPSHQVTQMGQEVILRCVPISNHLYFYWYRQILGQKVEFLVSFYNNEISEKSEIFDDQFSVERPDGSNFTLKIRSTKLEDSAMYFCASSKESLDEQYFGPGTRLTVT.

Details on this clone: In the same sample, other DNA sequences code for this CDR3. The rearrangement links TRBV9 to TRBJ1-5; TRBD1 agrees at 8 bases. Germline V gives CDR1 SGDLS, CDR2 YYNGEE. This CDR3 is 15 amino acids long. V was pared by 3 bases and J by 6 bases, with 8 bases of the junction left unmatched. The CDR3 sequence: CASSGGRGQFQPQHF. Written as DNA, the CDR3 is TGTGCCAGCAGCGGAGGCAGGGGGCAGTTTCAGCCCCAGCATTTT.

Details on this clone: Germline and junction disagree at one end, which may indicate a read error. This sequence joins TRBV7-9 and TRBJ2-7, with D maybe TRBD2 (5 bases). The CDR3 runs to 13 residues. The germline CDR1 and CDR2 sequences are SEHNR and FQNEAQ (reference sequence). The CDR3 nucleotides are TGTTCCAGCACCTCGGCCGAGACGGGGGAGCAGTACTTC. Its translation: CSSTSAETGEQYF. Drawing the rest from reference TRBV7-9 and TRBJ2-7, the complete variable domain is DTGVSQNPRHKITKRGQNVTFRCDPISEHNRLYWYRQTLGQGPEFLTYFQNEAQLEKSRLLSDRFSAERPKGSFSTLEIQRTEQGDSAMYLCSSTSAETGEQYFGPGTRLTVT.

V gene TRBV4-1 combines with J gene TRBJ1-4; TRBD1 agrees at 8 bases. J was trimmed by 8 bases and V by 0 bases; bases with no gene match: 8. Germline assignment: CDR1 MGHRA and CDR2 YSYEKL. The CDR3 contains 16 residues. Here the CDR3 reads CASSQDIRTGKEKLFF. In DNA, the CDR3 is TGCGCCAGCAGCCAAGATATACGGACAGGGAAGGAAAAACTGTTTTTT.

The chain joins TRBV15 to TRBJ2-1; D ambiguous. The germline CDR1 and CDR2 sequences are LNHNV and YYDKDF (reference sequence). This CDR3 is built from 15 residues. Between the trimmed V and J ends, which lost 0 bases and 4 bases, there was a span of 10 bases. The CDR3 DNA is TGTGCCACCAGCAGAGATTCGAGGAATTACAATGAGCAGTTCTTC. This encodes CATSRDSRNYNEQFF.

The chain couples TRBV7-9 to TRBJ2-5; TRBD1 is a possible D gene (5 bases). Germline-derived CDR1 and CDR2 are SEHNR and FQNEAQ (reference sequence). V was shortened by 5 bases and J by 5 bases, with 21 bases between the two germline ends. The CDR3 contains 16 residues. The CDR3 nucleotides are TGTGCCAGCAGCCCTCAAGACAGTACCTTATACGAGACCCAGTACTTC. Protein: CASSPQDSTLYETQYF.

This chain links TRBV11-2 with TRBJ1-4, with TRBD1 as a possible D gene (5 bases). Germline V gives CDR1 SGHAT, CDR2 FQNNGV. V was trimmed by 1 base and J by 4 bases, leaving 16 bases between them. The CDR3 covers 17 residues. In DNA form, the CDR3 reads TGTGCCAGCAGCTTAGGTCGACAGCCCAAAATTAATGAAAAACTGTTTTTT. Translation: CASSLGRQPKINEKLFF.

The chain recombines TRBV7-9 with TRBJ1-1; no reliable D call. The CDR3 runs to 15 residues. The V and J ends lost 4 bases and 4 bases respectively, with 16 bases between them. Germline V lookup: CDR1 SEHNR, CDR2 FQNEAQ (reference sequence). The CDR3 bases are TGTGCCAGCAGCTCTCCGCGGGTAGGGCCCACTGAAGCTTTCTTT. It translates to CASSSPRVGPTEAFF.

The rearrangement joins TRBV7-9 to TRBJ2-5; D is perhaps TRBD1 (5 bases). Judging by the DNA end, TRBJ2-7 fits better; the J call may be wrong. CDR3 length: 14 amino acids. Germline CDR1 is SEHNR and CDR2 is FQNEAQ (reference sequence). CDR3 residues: CASSQITGTYEQYF. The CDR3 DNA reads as TGTGCCAGCAGCCAAATCACAGGTACTTACGAGCAGTACTTC.